This T cell receptor beta chain appears in the sequencing data of a study of cytomegalovirus exposure and HLA in healthy donors. Study-wide results and caveats: Previously analyzed data showed that most TCR beta V segments were productive at a frequency of about 90% or about 30%. The study flagged some 170 TCR beta chains as cytomegalovirus-associated.

For this clone: Its target is not known.

Primers: 60 Vbeta forward and 13 Jbeta reverse. TCRdb keeps only in-frame clones here, not all; method: immunoSEQ multiplex PCR. The profile shows roughly 180,000 clones, about four fifths of them singletons. V was pared by 0 bases and J by 6 bases, with 5 bases of the junction left unmatched. CDR1 and CDR2 (germline): LNHDA, SQIVND (reference sequence). The CDR3 is 16 amino acids. V gene TRBV19 combines with J gene TRBJ2-1, with 10 nucleotides matching TRBD2. Sample: PBMCs. The receptor was isolated from a boy aged 5 to 17 in good health and CMV-seronegative. This CDR3 reads CASSIDLASGGNEQFF. DNA of the CDR3: TGTGCCAGTAGTATAGATCTGGCTAGCGGGGGCAATGAGCAGTTCTTC.